These T cell receptor beta chains were read from a single sample in a study of spatial heterogeneity in lung cancer. Via MiXCR, TCRdb re-called the 5' RACE reads, giving one row per CDR3 protein. The sample has over 90,000 distinct CDR3 sequences, over 8.5% seen once. Sequencing was performed on PBMCs, taken at surgery. The receptors originated from a male donor with early-stage non-small cell lung cancer. The CDR3 runs from the conserved cysteine through the conserved F or W. The order of the fields is J gene, V gene, D gene, clone size, CDR3 length, CDR3 DNA, CDR3 protein. The D gene is left open where the match is weak. Only some rows state a clone size, as once, few, many or a class for expanded clones.

J gene: TRBJ2-5
V gene: TRBV3-1
D gene: TRBD1
clone size: many
CDR3 length: 16
CDR3 DNA: TGTGCCAGCAGCCCGGGCACAGGGGGCCCGCAAGAGACCCAGTACTTC
CDR3 protein: CASSPGTGGPQETQYF

J gene: TRBJ2-5
V gene: TRBV20-1
D gene: TRBD2
clone size: .
CDR3 length: 15
CDR3 DNA: TGCAGTGCTAGGCCACTAGCGGGAGCCCAAGAGACCCAGTACTTC
CDR3 protein: CSARPLAGAQETQYF

J gene: TRBJ1-2
V gene: TRBV6-2/TRBV6-3
D gene: TRBD1
clone size: .
CDR3 length: 15
CDR3 DNA: TGTGCCAGCAGCAACAGGGGGTGGGCCTCCTATGGCTACACCTTC
CDR3 protein: CASSNRGWASYGYTF

J gene: TRBJ2-3
V gene: TRBV11-1
D gene: .
clone size: few
CDR3 length: 14
CDR3 DNA: TGTGCCAGCAGCCCTTCCGGGAGTACAGATACGCAGTATTTT
CDR3 protein: CASSPSGSTDTQYF

J gene: TRBJ2-1
V gene: TRBV20-1
D gene: TRBD2
clone size: few
CDR3 length: 16
CDR3 DNA: TGCAGTGCTAGACTCAGACTAGCGGGGGAGAGAAATGAGCAGTTCTTC
CDR3 protein: CSARLRLAGERNEQFF

J gene: TRBJ2-3
V gene: TRBV11-2
D gene: .
clone size: few
CDR3 length: 12
CDR3 DNA: TGTGCCAGCAGCTTGCGTGGAAATACGCAGTATTTT
CDR3 protein: CASSLRGNTQYF

J gene: TRBJ2-5
V gene: TRBV5-1
D gene: .
clone size: many
CDR3 length: 13
CDR3 DNA: TGCGCCAGCAGCGTGGACAGCCAAGAGACCCAGTACTTC
CDR3 protein: CASSVDSQETQYF

J gene: TRBJ2-5
V gene: TRBV10-2
D gene: .
clone size: .
CDR3 length: 12
CDR3 DNA: TGCGCCAGCAGTGAGAAACAAGAGACCCAGTACTTC
CDR3 protein: CASSEKQETQYF

J gene: TRBJ2-7
V gene: TRBV6-6
D gene: .
clone size: many
CDR3 length: 14
CDR3 DNA: TGTGCCAGCAGTCCTCGGACAGACTCTCTCGAGCAGTACTTC
CDR3 protein: CASSPRTDSLEQYF

J gene: TRBJ1-3
V gene: TRBV9
D gene: .
clone size: .
CDR3 length: 13
CDR3 DNA: TGTGCCAGCAGCGTAGGTGGTGGAAACACCATATATTTT
CDR3 protein: CASSVGGGNTIYF

J gene: TRBJ2-1
V gene: TRBV5-1
D gene: .
clone size: many
CDR3 length: 13
CDR3 DNA: TGCGCCAGCAGCTTGGTCCTGAACAATGAGCAGTTCTTC
CDR3 protein: CASSLVLNNEQFF